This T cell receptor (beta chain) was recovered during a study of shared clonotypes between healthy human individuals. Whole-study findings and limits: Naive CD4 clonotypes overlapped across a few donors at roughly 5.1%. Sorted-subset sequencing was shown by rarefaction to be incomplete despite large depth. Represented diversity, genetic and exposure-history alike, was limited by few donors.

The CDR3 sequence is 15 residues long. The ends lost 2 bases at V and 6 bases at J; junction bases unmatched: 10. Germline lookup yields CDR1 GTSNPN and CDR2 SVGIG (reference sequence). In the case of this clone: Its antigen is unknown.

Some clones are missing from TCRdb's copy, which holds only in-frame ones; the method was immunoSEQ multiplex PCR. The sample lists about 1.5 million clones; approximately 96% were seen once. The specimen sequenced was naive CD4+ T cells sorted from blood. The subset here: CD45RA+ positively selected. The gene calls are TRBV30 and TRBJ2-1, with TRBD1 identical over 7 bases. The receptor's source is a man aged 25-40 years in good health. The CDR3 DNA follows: TGTGCCTGGAGTAACATCGGGACAGTTTCCAATGAGCAGTTCTTC. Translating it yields CAWSNIGTVSNEQFF.